Listed here is a single T cell receptor (beta chain). No cognate antigen has been identified for it. Base-call qualities are not available, and no considerably larger clone is one nucleotide away. Receptor libraries were prepared by PCR. At the Johns Hopkins FTIC core, DNA from the cultured CD4+ T cells underwent TCR sequencing with the Oncomine TCR Beta short-read assay. The QIAamp micro DNA kit was used to extract genomic DNA from the cultured CD4+ T cells. Oncomine TCR Beta libraries from cultured CD4+ T cells were pooled with unique dual indexes and sequenced on an Illumina iSeq 100. The published analysis was carried out like this. Non-productive sequences were filtered out, and CDR3s that did not start with C, did not end with F or W, or were shorter than 7 amino acids were discarded. Antigen-specific clonotypes were identified using the MANAFEST web application through comparison of peptide-stimulated wells with reference and other culture wells. For a clone to be called positive, the clone needed an FDR below 0.05, an odds ratio above 5, and a productive frequency above 0.1% in at least two of three replicate wells. A clonotype was classed as cross-reactive if the clonotype showed significant expansion both in SARS-CoV-2 spike wells and in at least one common cold coronavirus spike condition. Levenshtein distances (stringdist) and unrooted phylogenetic trees (ape) in R version 3.6.1 were used to assess CDR3 homology. The public reads were run again by TCRdb, first through fastp at Q25 and then through MiXCR, and only productive beta chains were kept. Here each entry gathers all rows of one CDR3 protein and keeps the most common genes and DNA. TCRdb's processing, not the authors' own work, is the source of the V and J calls. The sample profile shows about 20,000 distinct CDR3 sequences; 35% to 50% of them were found once. The top ten hold around 7.7% of the sample.

These data are taken from a study of vaccination and CD4 T cells after COVID-19 (dated by TCRdb to between 2020 and 2023). About the full investigation: SARS-CoV-2 positivity had been established in the convalescent patients by nasal swab PCR, and mild disease was recorded in several of these patients and severe disease in one. The convalescent cohort included six males and four females, with two Hispanic individuals, seven Caucasians, two Asians and one multiracial person. Each participant got two doses of either the Pfizer-BioNTech BNT162b2 vaccine (n=8) or the Moderna mRNA-1273 vaccine (n=2). Post-COVID blood samples from convalescent patients were collected a median of about 110 days after diagnosis, with a range of roughly 35 to 180 days. Post-vaccine blood samples were collected a median of about 69 days after the second vaccine dose, ranging from roughly 13 to 250 days. Overlapping spike peptide pools from SARS-CoV-2 and from the common cold coronaviruses HCoV-NL63, HCoV-OC43 and HCoV-229E were used as culture stimuli. Control cultures received a CEFX viral epitope pool as the positive control, an HIV-1 Nef peptide pool as the negative control, or no peptide. The spike-specific CD4+ TCR repertoire was compared before and after mRNA vaccination in over nine COVID-19 convalescent patients and a few infection-naive healthy vaccine recipients. Summary of the overall study and its limitations: Of the vaccine-specific clones found in convalescent patients, nearly all (304 of 307) were mono-reactive for SARS-CoV-2 spike instead of being cross-reactive with common cold coronaviruses. Among convalescent patients, a median roughly 90% of the SARS-CoV-2-reactive clones seen after vaccination appeared only after vaccination, which suggests priming specific to the vaccine. Only a relatively small number of convalescent patients were included in the study, and early timepoints following natural infection were not analyzed. An increase in the median number of SARS-CoV-2-reactive clonotypes from approximately 21 after infection to approximately 41 after vaccination was observed, but the change was not found to be significant.

The treatment or condition label, as the study defines it: roughly 10-day PBMC culture with coronavirus spike peptide pools or control peptides (ViraFEST assay). The study used the ViraFEST assay, which expanded antigen-specific T cells with peptide pools and then identified expanded clonotypes by TCR sequencing. The convalescent patients' positive SARS-CoV-2 PCR tests were from March to December 2020, which was before the Alpha, Beta and Delta variants emerged in the United States. PBMCs were cultured at about 2 million per well in IMDM supplemented with 5% human AB serum and approximately 10 IU/ml IL-2, with roughly 10 ug/ml peptide pools added. On days 3 and 7, half of the culture medium was replaced with fresh IL-2-containing medium. After approximately 11 days of culture, CD4+ T cells were isolated by negative selection with the EasySep CD4+ T cell isolation kit. PBMCs were separated from whole blood using Ficoll-Paque Plus gradient centrifugation and then either used fresh or cryopreserved at -140C. Each culture condition was generally run in triplicate wells.

From its cysteine to its phenylalanine, the CDR3 spans 14 amino acids. Left in the record is the CDR3 DNA by itself, 42 bases read in frame from the first base. V sheds 5 bases and J sheds 1 base, leaving 11 bases between their ends. The germline V gene (reference sequence) provides CDR1 LNHDA and CDR2 SQIVND. The chain was built from TRBV19 and TRBJ1-1, with an unclear D gene assignment. This sample comprised CD4+ T cells from blood, cultured in vitro, obtained after SARS-CoV-2 vaccination. The sequence came from a human donor who had recovered from COVID-19. In nucleotide form, the sequence is TGTGCCAGTAGTGCCGGATTACCGAACACTGAAGCTTTCTTT. It codes for CASSAGLPNTEAFF.